The T cell receptor (beta chain) under discussion was sequenced for a study of cytomegalovirus exposure and HLA in healthy donors. Study-wide results and caveats: Productive status was seen about 90% or about 30% of the time for most TCR beta V segments in an earlier analysis.

Germline V gives CDR1 SGHRS, CDR2 YFSETQ. The CDR3 length is 14 residues. The trim removed 3 bases at V and 6 bases at J, leaving 6 bases unmatched. Vbeta (60) and Jbeta (13) primers were used in the PCR. Libraries were prepared by immunoSEQ multiplex PCR; TCRdb keeps only in-frame clonotypes and omits some of them. In the table there are roughly 100,000 clones, 78% of which are singletons. This clone was counted a few times. The antigen remains unidentified. Sequencing was carried out using PBMCs. V and J are TRBV5-1 and TRBJ1-5; TRBD1 matches at 7 bases. The clonotype was recovered from a middle-aged woman in good health and CMV-seronegative. CDR3 bases: TGCGCCAGCAGCTCCGGACAGGAAAGTCAGCCCCAGCATTTT. Protein sequence: CASSSGQESQPQHF.